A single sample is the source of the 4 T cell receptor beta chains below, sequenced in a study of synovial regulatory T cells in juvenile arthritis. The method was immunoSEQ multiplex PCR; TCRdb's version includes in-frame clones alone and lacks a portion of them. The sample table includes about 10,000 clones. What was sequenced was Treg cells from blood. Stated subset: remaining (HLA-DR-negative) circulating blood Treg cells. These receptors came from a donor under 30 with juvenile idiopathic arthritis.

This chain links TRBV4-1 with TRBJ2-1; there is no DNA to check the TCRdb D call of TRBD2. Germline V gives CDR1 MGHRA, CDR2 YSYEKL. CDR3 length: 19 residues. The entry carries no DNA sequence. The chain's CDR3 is CASSQDRGLAGVRLHEQFF.

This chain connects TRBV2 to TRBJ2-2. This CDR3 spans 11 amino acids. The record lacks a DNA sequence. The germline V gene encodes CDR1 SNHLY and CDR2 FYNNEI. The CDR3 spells CASRPTGELFF.

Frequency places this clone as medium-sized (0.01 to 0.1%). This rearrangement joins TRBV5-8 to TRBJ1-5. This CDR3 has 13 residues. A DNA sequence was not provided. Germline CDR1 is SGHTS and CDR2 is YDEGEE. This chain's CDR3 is CASSRGNNQPQHF.

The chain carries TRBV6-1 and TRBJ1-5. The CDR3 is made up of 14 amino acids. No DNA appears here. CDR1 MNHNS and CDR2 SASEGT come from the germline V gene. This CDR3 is CASSERGSNQPQHF.